This T cell receptor beta chain was recovered during a study of T cell repertoires in cytomegalovirus infection (dated 2019 in TCRdb). Looking at the study overall: Peptide stimulations targeted recently identified HLA-C-restricted CMV epitopes, whose presentation resists viral immunomodulation, together with well-studied HLA-B-restricted epitopes. Because public TCR beta signatures pointed to carriage of CMV infection together with the matching HLA type, the HLA type of each donor mattered for the analysis.

This clonotype was detected ten times or more. Its antigen is currently not known. No much larger clonotype is one base removed from it; base qualities were not supplied. Instrument on record: Illumina HiSeq 1500. TCRdb trimmed public reads at Q25 via fastp, called clones via MiXCR and kept in-frame beta chains. Rows are unified per CDR3 protein, each entry keeping the most common DNA and genes. Counted in this sample were some 940,000 distinct CDR3 sequences; about a third of them appeared once. The ten largest clones capture roughly an eighth of the sample. The germline V gene (reference sequence) specifies MNHEY as CDR1 and SMNVEV as CDR2. From the cysteine through the phenylalanine, the CDR3 covers 17 amino acids. Left in the record is the CDR3 DNA by itself, 51 bases read in frame from the first base. Trimming takes 7 bases from V and 3 bases from J, and the germline ends sit 21 bases apart. The meaning of the sample's treatment or condition label: in vitro stimulation with specific CMV peptide epitopes to enrich CMV-specific T cells.

The paper as a whole reports these results and caveats: Carriers of CMV infection plus the relevant HLA type were discriminated by the cumulative frequency of public TCR beta family members in the study cohort and in an independent approximately 340-donor cohort. The ex vivo response was dominated by HLA-C-restricted CMV-specific TCR beta clonotypes, and the single most frequent clonotype in two of eight donors was supplied by these HLA-C-restricted clonotypes.

The chain is assembled from TRBV27 and TRBJ2-2, and perhaps TRBD2 as D gene, on 7 matching bases. Sequenced here: cultured CD8+ T cells from PBMCs, sampled from culture after CMV antigen stimulation. This receptor was taken from a human donor in good health (CMV status not recorded). Some clones in this sample may be carry-over from other donors' samples. CDR3 reads: CASTPEERGADTGELFF. In nucleotide form, the sequence is TGTGCCAGCACCCCCGAGGAACGGGGGGCCGACACCGGGGAGCTGTTTTTT.